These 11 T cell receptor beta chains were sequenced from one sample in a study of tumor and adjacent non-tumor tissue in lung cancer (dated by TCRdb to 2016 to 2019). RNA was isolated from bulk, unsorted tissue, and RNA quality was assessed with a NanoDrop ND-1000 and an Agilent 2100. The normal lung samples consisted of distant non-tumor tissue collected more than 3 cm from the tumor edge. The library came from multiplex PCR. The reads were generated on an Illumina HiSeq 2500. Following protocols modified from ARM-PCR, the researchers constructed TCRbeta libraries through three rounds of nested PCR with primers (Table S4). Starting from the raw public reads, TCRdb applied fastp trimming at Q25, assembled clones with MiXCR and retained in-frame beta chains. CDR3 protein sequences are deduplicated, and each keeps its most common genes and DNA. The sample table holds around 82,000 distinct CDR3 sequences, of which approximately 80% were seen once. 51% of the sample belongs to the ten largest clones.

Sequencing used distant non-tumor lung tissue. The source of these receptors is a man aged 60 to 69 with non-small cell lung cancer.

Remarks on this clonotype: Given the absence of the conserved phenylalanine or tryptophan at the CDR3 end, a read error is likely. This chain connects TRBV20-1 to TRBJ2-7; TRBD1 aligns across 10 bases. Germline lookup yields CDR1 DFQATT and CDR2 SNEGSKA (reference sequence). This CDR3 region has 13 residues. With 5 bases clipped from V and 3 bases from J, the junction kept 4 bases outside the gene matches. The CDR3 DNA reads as TGCAGTGCTGACCGGGACAGGGGCTACGAGCAGTACCTC. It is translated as CSADRDRGYEQYL.

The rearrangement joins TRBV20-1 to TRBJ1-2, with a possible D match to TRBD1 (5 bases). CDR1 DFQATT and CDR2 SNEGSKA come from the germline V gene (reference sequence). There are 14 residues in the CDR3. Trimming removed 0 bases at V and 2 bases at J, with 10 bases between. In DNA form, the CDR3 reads TGCAGTGCTAGAGAGGGGGGATCCAACTATGGCTACACCTTC. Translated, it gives CSAREGGSNYGYTF.

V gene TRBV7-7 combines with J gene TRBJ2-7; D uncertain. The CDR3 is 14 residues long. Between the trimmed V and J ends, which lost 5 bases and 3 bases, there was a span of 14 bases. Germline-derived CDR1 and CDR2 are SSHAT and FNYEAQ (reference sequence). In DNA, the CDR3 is TGTGCCAGCAGCATTGAAAGGCCCATCTACGAGCAGTACTTC. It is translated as CASSIERPIYEQYF.

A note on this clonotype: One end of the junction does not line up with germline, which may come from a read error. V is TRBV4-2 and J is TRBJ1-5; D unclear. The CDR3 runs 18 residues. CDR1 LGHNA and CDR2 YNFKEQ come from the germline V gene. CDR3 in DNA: TGTGCCAGCAGCCAAGATGGGGAGGTGGCTATAGTGAATCAGCCCCAGCATTTC. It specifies CASSQDGEVAIVNQPQHF.

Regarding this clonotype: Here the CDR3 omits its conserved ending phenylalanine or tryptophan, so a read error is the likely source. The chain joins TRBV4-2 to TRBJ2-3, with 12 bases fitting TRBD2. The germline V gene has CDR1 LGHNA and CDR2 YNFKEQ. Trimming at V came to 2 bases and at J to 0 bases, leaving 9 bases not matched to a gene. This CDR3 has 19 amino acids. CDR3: CASSQRWPSGGASTDTQYL. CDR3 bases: TGTGCCAGCAGCCAAAGATGGCCTAGCGGGGGGGCTAGCACAGATACGCAGTATCTT.

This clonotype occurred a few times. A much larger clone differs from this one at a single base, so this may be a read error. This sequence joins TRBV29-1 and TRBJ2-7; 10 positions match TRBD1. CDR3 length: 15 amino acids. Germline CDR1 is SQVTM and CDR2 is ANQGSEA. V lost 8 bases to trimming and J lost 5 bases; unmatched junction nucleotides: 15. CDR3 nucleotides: TGCAGCATTGGAATAGGGGGGACAGGGGCCAACGAGCAGTACTTC. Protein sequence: CSIGIGGTGANEQYF.

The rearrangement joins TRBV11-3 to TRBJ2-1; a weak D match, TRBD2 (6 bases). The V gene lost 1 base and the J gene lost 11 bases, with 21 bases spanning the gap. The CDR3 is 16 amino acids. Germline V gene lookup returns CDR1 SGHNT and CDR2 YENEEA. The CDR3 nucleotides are TGTGCCAGCAGCTTAGTTGGGGCTGGCGGGAAGGAGAAGCAGTTCTTC. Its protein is CASSLVGAGGKEKQFF.

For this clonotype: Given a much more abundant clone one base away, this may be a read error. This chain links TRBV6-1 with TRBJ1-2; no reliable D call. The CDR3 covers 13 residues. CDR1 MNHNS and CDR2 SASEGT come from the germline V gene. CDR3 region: CTSSEERVYGYTF. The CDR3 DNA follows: TGTACCAGCAGTGAAGAACGTGTCTATGGCTACACCTTC.

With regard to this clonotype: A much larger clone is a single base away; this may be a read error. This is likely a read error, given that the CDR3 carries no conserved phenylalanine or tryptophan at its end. The CDR3 region is CASSLAPDSSYEQYL. As DNA, the CDR3 is TGTGCCAGCAGCTTAGCCCCGGACAGCTCCTACGAGCAGTACCTC. This chain connects TRBV11-2 to TRBJ2-7; maybe TRBD1 (6 bases). This CDR3 comprises 15 residues. The germline V and J ends were trimmed by 1 base and 0 bases, with 10 bases remaining between them. CDR1 SGHAT and CDR2 FQNNGV come from the germline V gene.

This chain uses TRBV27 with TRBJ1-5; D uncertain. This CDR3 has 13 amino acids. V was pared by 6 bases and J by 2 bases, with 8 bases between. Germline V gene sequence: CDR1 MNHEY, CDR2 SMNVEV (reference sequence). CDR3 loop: CASSRICNQPQHF. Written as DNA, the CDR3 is TGTGCCAGCAGCCGCATATGCAATCAGCCCCAGCATTTT.

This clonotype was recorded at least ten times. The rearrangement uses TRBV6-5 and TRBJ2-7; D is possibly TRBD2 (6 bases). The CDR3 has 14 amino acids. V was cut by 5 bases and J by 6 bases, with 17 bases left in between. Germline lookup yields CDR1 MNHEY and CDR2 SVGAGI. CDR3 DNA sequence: TGTGCCAGCAGTGCCCGGGACTCTTGGGGCGAGCAGTACTTC. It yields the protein CASSARDSWGEQYF.